This T cell receptor beta chain comes out of a study of T cells in Graves' hyperthyroidism and ophthalmopathy. Study-wide points: Model output signaled ophthalmopathy a median 6.5 months ahead of onset.

The sample holds many counts of this clonotype. Its antigen is unidentified. This CDR3 is built from 14 residues. Germline CDR1 and CDR2: GTSNPN and SVGIG (reference sequence). Trimming took off 5 bases at V and 2 bases at J, with 13 bases between the two ends. Using RNA transcripts as the source, TCR beta CDR3 regions were amplified. With the HTBI primer set, the TCR CDR3 went through a first round of RT-PCR. TCRdb ran MiXCR on the multiplex PCR reads and lists one entry per CDR3 protein. The sample yields about 740,000 distinct CDR3 sequences, 11% to 15% seen once. Absent ophthalmopathy progression within 18 months defined stable Graves' hyperthyroidism. Patients having uncontrolled infection, another autoimmune disease, pregnancy or lactation were not included. Diagnoses were established using clinical symptoms, serum thyroxine and TRAb, thyroid ultrasound and orbital computed tomography.

The genes are TRBV30 and TRBJ1-5; no definite D call. The origin of this receptor is a woman aged 18-35 years with Graves' hyperthyroidism. Sequencing input: blood. Here the CDR3 reads CAWGRELGNQPQHF. The CDR3 coding sequence is TGTGCCTGGGGGAGGGAATTGGGCAATCAGCCCCAGCATTTT.